In its sample, the clone carrying this TCR beta chain was seen once. There are 14 residues in the CDR3. J lost 5 bases, V lost 6 bases, and 12 bases had no gene match. Germline V gene data show CDR1 as DFQATT and CDR2 as SNEGSKA (reference sequence). This entry comes from a study of blood T cell repertoires in COVID-19. Turning to the study itself: The study drew acute and convalescent COVID-19 samples from the United States, Italy and Spain. In each case, the material was cDNA or gDNA derived from T cells, B-cell-depleted T cells, or PBMCs.

Original data processing: Estimates of nucleated cell counts were drawn from the amplification of reference gene primers. Some clones are missing from TCRdb's copy, which holds only in-frame ones; the method was immunoSEQ multiplex PCR. V and J calls and clone size are those listed in that table; D and trimming were worked out from the DNA. The table has about 190,000 clones, more than 60% seen once. The sequencing input was peripheral blood. The chain recombines TRBV20-1 with TRBJ2-5; TRBD1 aligns across 7 bases. The sequence came from a man aged 45-65 years who had recovered from COVID-19. The CDR3 DNA is TGCAGTGCCAGTGGTTTAGGGGGCTACGAGACCCAGTACTTC. Its translation: CSASGLGGYETQYF.